The 14 T cell receptor beta chains below were found in one sample sequenced in a study of shared clonotypes between healthy human individuals. Produced via immunoSEQ multiplex PCR; TCRdb's table is partial and in-frame only. The sample includes under 600,000 clones, around 76% of them seen just once. The sample was PBMCs. Every receptor here comes from a woman in her 40s in good health. Some clones in this sample may be carry-over from other donors' samples.

The genes are TRBV19 and TRBJ1-5; no definite D call. The CDR3 is 16 residues long. Germline CDR1 reads LNHDA; CDR2 reads SQIVND (reference sequence). Trimming removed 2 bases from V and 0 bases from J, with 11 bases in between. This CDR3 reads CASSIMIGYSNQPQHF. The DNA of the CDR3 is TGTGCCAGTAGTATAATGATCGGATATAGCAATCAGCCCCAGCATTTT. Variable domain in full (rest from reference TRBV19 and TRBJ1-5): DGGITQSPKYLFRKEGQNVTLSCEQNLNHDAMYWYRQDPGQGLRLIYYSQIVNDFQKGDIAEGYSVSREKKESFPLTVTSAQKNPTAFYLCASSIMIGYSNQPQHFGDGTRLSIL.

A remark on this clone: A much more abundant neighbour one base away suggests this may be a read error. Given the absence of the conserved phenylalanine or tryptophan at the CDR3 end, a read error is likely. The chain carries TRBV7-2 and TRBJ1-5; TRBD1 matches at 10 bases. This CDR3 comprises 15 residues. CDR1 and CDR2 (germline): SGHTA, FQGNSA. The trim removed 5 bases at V and 7 bases at J, leaving 8 bases unmatched. Here the CDR3 reads CASSPPTGGGQPQHL. In DNA form, the CDR3 reads TGTGCCAGCAGCCCGCCGACAGGGGGCGGACAGCCCCAGCATTTA.

This clone is a singleton in its sample. The V gene is TRBV7-9, the J gene TRBJ2-3, with D maybe TRBD1 (6 bases). CDR1 is SEHNR, CDR2 FQNEAQ, per germline (reference sequence). The CDR3 covers 18 residues. V gave up 5 bases and J gave up 1 base, with 22 bases separating them. The CDR3 DNA reads as TGTGCCAGCAGCCCCCCGTGGGGGCTGGAGAGACGCACAGATACGCAGTATTTT. Amino acid sequence: CASSPPWGLERRTDTQYF.

The chain joins TRBV18 to TRBJ2-7; possibly TRBD2 for D (6 bases). This CDR3 is built from 15 residues. V gave up 2 bases and J gave up 2 bases, with 13 bases separating them. Per the germline V gene, CDR1 is KGHSH and CDR2 is LQKENI. The CDR3 is CASSPRDSYTYEQYF. The CDR3 DNA follows: TGTGCCAGCTCACCAAGGGACTCCTATACCTACGAGCAGTACTTC.

This clone was picked up one time. This chain links TRBV5-1 with TRBJ2-5; D might be TRBD2 (5 bases). The CDR3 contains 16 residues. The germline V and J ends were trimmed by 4 bases and 4 bases, with 20 bases remaining between them. Germline V gives CDR1 SGHRS, CDR2 YFSETQ. The chain's CDR3 is CASSPDRPNRGETQYF. DNA of the CDR3: TGCGCCAGCAGCCCCGACCGTCCTAACCGGGGAGAGACCCAGTACTTC.

The rearrangement joins TRBV28 to TRBJ2-1; 8 positions match TRBD2. CDR1 is MDHEN, CDR2 SYDVKM, per germline. J gave up 2 bases and V 7 bases, and 10 bases lay outside the gene matches. The CDR3 extends over 16 amino acids. CDR3 in DNA: TGTGCCAGCACCGACCCGGCCGGGAGGGCCTACAATGAGCAGTTCTTC. As protein: CASTDPAGRAYNEQFF. Using reference TRBV28 and TRBJ2-1 for the parts outside the CDR3, the full variable domain is DVKVTQSSRYLVKRTGEKVFLECVQDMDHENMFWYRQDPGLGLRLIYFSYDVKMKEKGDIPEGYSVSREKKERFSLILESASTNQTSMYLCASTDPAGRAYNEQFFGPGTRLTVL.

Comment on this clone: A far bigger clonotype differs at one base, so this is likely a read error. Other DNA sequences within the sample encode an identical CDR3. The rearrangement links TRBV4-1 to TRBJ2-3; 7 nucleotides align to TRBD2. Germline V gives CDR1 MGHRA, CDR2 YSYEKL. The CDR3 consists of 16 residues. The CDR3 region has the DNA TGCGCCAGCAGCCAACGCGTGGGAGGGAAGACAGATACGCAGTACTTT. It encodes CASSQRVGGKTDTQYF.

This clone was seen more than once but under ten times. This likely came from a read error, as a far larger clone is one base away. This rearrangement joins TRBV5-4 to TRBJ2-1, with D possibly TRBD2 on 7 matching bases. Trimming shortened V by 4 bases and J by 9 bases, and 14 bases separated the two germline ends. CDR3 length: 13 amino acids. CDR1 is SGHNT, CDR2 YYREEE, per germline (reference sequence). Here the CDR3 reads CASSLSGTTEQFF. CDR3 bases: TGTGCCAGCAGCCTGAGCGGGACAACTGAGCAGTTCTTC.

There are a few counts of this clone. V and J are TRBV5-1 and TRBJ2-3; D is uncertain. V lost 4 bases and J lost 2, with 2 bases in between. Germline CDR1 reads SGHRS; CDR2 reads YFSETQ. The CDR3 runs to 11 residues. CDR3 protein: CASSNTDTQYF. The DNA of the CDR3 is TGCGCCAGCAGCAACACAGATACGCAGTATTTT.

This clone was counted ten times or more. J is TRBJ1-5 and V is TRBV6-1, with 8 bases fitting TRBD1. The junction had 5 bases not matched to a gene; V was cut back by 5 bases and J by 5 bases. The V gene's germline CDR1 is MNHNS and CDR2 SASEGT. The CDR3 has 14 amino acids. The CDR3 nucleotides are TGTGCCAGCAGTCTACAGGGGGGGGATCAGCCCCAGCATTTT. Translation: CASSLQGGDQPQHF.

The rearrangement uses TRBV28 and TRBJ1-5, with D possibly being TRBD1 (6 bases). From germline, CDR1 is MDHEN and CDR2 SYDVKM. V dropped 7 bases and J dropped 3 bases, with 22 bases sitting between them. The CDR3 totals 17 residues. CDR3 sequence (DNA): TGTGCCAGCATCCCCGCTGGGGGGGCGGCCTACAATCAGCCCCAGCATTTT. It codes for CASIPAGGAAYNQPQHF.

This rearrangement joins TRBV21-1 to TRBJ1-1. TRBV21-1 is reported as a pseudogene. This CDR3 comprises 14 residues. DNA of the CDR3: TGTGCCAGCAGCAAAGCTGGGAAGAACACTGAAGCTTTCTTT. This translates into CASSKAGKNTEAFF.

The V gene is TRBV7-9, the J gene TRBJ2-5; TRBD1 matches 8 bases. Germline V gene sequence: CDR1 SEHNR, CDR2 FQNEAQ (reference sequence). CDR3 length: 11 residues. The J segment lost 7 bases and the V segment lost 9 bases, leaving 4 bases of the junction unmatched. CDR3 sequence (DNA): TGTGCCAGTAGGGGGACAGGGACCCAGTACTTC. It yields the protein CASRGTGTQYF.

The rearrangement links TRBV30 to TRBJ1-5; no firm D call. The germline V gene encodes CDR1 GTSNPN and CDR2 SVGIG (reference sequence). Trimming stripped 4 bases from V and 3 bases from J, with 10 bases between. There are 13 residues in the CDR3. CDR3 sequence reads: CAWTIGPNQPQHF. In DNA, the CDR3 is TGTGCCTGGACGATAGGGCCCAATCAGCCCCAGCATTTT.